These 6 T cell receptor beta chains came from one sample sequenced in a study of shared clonotypes between healthy human individuals. The table came from immunoSEQ multiplex PCR; TCRdb's copy has only in-frame clones and leaves some out. The sample carries about 2.4 million clones, over 85% recorded once. The sample comprised naive CD4+ T cells from PBMCs. Sample subset: CD45RA+ positively selected. The source of these receptors is a man aged 18 to 35 in good health. Some clones in this sample may be carry-over from other donors' samples.

The chain uses TRBV15 and TRBJ2-5, with unresolved D. V lost 1 base and J 2 bases, leaving 17 bases between the germline ends. Germline assignment: CDR1 LNHNV and CDR2 YYDKDF (reference sequence). CDR3 size: 17 residues. The CDR3 is CATSRGDRWPLQETQYF. The CDR3, as DNA: TGTGCCACCAGCAGAGGGGATCGTTGGCCACTACAAGAGACCCAGTACTTC.

Written as DNA, the CDR3 is TGTGCCAGCAGCATTCGTCCGCGGACAGGGAGGGCGGAGGGCTACACCTTC. As protein: CASSIRPRTGRAEGYTF. The rearrangement links TRBV28 to TRBJ1-2, with TRBD1 matching over 8 bases. CDR1 MDHEN and CDR2 SYDVKM come from the germline V gene. V trimming: 6 bases; J trimming: 8 bases; junction bases outside the gene matches: 20. This CDR3 spans 17 amino acids.

V usage is TRBV4-1 and J usage is TRBJ1-4; TRBD1 might be the D (5 bases). CDR3 length: 13 residues. Germline CDR1 is MGHRA and CDR2 is YSYEKL. V dropped 2 bases and J dropped 10 bases, with 11 bases sitting between them. The CDR3 coding sequence is TGCGCCAGCAGCCAACCAGGGTCCCGAAAACTGTTTTTT. As protein: CASSQPGSRKLFF.

As regards this clone: Other nucleotide sequences in the sample specify the same CDR3. The genes are TRBV2 and TRBJ2-2, with D tentatively TRBD1 or TRBD2 (6 bases each). V was trimmed by 3 bases and J by 4 bases, leaving 12 bases between them. The length of the CDR3 is 15 residues. Per germline, CDR1 SNHLY and CDR2 FYNNEI. In DNA form, the CDR3 reads TGTGCCAGCAGTGACGTTGGGGGGCGCACCGGGGAGCTGTTTTTT. This sequence encodes CASSDVGGRTGELFF.

This chain uses TRBV5-1 with TRBJ1-4; D not certain. There are 13 residues in the CDR3. Per germline, CDR1 SGHRS and CDR2 YFSETQ. Trimming cost V 4 bases and J 7 bases, with 11 bases left between them. CDR3 region: CASSPPSVEKLFF. CDR3 bases: TGCGCCAGCAGCCCCCCCTCGGTTGAAAAACTGTTTTTT.

The chain links TRBV9 to TRBJ2-3, with 10 bases matching TRBD1. The germline V gene has CDR1 SGDLS and CDR2 YYNGEE. J gave up 4 bases and V 7 bases, and 6 bases lay outside the gene matches. The CDR3 runs 14 residues. The CDR3 DNA follows: TGTGCCAGCGCCGGACAGGGGGTGTCAGATACGCAGTATTTT. Translated, it gives CASAGQGVSDTQYF.